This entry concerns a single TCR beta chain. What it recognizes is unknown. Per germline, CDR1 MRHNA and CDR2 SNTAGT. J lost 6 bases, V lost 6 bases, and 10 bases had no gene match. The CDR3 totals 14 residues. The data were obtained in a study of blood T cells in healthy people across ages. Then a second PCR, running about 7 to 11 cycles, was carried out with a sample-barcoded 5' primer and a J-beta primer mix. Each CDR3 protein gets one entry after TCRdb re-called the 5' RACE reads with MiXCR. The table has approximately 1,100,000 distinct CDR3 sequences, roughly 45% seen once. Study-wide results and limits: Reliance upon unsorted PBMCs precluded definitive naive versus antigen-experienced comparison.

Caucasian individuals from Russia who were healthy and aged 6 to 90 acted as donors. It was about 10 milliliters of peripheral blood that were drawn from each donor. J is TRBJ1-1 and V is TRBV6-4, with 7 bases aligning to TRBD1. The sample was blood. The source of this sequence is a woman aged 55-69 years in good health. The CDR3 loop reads CASRKVGGHSEAFF. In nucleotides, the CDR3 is TGTGCCAGCAGGAAAGTAGGGGGCCATTCTGAAGCTTTCTTT.